This T cell receptor (beta chain) was sequenced for a study of cytomegalovirus exposure and HLA in healthy donors. Study in general: It was reported in a later analysis that the same platform had been used for the 90 to 150 validation repertoires as for the approximately 700 first-cohort repertoires. General observations from the study: The study designated about 160 TCR beta chains cytomegalovirus-associated.

The donors belonged to the roughly 130-subject validation cohort, separate from the 666-subject first cohort. For this clone: Its antigen is unknown.

Some clones are missing from TCRdb's copy, which holds only in-frame ones; the method was immunoSEQ multiplex PCR. The data contain about 200,000 clones, less than 85% of them seen just once; the ten biggest clones take up 5.5% to 7%. The CDR3 is 16 amino acids. The V gene lost 0 bases and the J gene lost 1 base, with 13 bases spanning the gap. CDR1 SGHDT and CDR2 YYEEEE come from the germline V gene. The sequencing input was PBMCs. The chain joins TRBV5-6 to TRBJ1-1; D is perhaps TRBD1 (5 bases). The sequence was collected from a woman between 18 and 29 years old in good health and CMV-seronegative. The DNA of the CDR3 is TGTGCCAGCAGCTTGGCCGGGGCGTGGGGGAACACTGAAGCTTTCTTT. It encodes CASSLAGAWGNTEAFF. The variable domain in full, with the rest retrieved from reference TRBV5-6 and TRBJ1-1, is DAGVTQSPTHLIKTRGQQVTLRCSPKSGHDTVSWYQQALGQGPQFIFQYYEEEERQRGNFPDRFSGHQFPNYSSELNVNALLLGDSALYLCASSLAGAWGNTEAFFGQGTRLTVV.